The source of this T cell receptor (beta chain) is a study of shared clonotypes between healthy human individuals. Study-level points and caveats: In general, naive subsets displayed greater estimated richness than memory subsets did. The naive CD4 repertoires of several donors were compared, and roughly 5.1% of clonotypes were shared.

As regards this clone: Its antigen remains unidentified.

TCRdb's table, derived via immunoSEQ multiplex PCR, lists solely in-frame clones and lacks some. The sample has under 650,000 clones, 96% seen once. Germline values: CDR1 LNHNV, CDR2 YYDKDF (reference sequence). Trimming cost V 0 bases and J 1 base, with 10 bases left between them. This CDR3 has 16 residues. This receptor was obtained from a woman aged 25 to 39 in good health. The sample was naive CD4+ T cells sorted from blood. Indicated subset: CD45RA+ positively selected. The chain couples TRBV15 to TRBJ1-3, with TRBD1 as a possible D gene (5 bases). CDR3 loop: CATSREFAGSGNTIYF. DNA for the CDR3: TGTGCCACCAGCAGAGAGTTCGCAGGGTCTGGAAACACCATATATTTT.